A single sample gave rise to the 2 T cell receptor beta chains below, sequenced in a study of T cell responses to AZD1222 COVID-19 vaccine. The protocol was immunoSEQ multiplex PCR, while the TCRdb copy is restricted to in-frame clones and leaves out a portion. The sample lists more than 140,000 clones, 70% to 90% occurring once. The sample was peripheral blood, taken on day 0 of AZD1222 vaccination. The receptor source for this set is an adult in good health.

In DNA, the CDR3 is TGTGCCAGCAGCCGGGGACAGGCAAGCACAGATACGCAGTATTTT. Protein sequence: CASSRGQASTDTQYF. The chain combines TRBV3-1 (or the pseudogene TRBV3-2) with TRBJ2-3; 8 positions match TRBD1. V gave up 4 bases and J gave up 0 bases; unmatched junction bases: 3. There are 15 residues in the CDR3. Germline assignment: CDR1 LGHDT and CDR2 YNNKEL (reference sequence).

The chain employs TRBV7-3 and TRBJ1-2; 8 bases map to TRBD1. This CDR3 region has 19 residues. J was trimmed by 8 bases and V by 0 bases; bases with no gene match: 20. Germline-derived CDR1 and CDR2 are SGHTA and FQGTGA. The CDR3 sequence: CASSLTPGFSQGAPEGYTF. CDR3 nucleotide sequence: TGTGCCAGCAGCTTAACTCCAGGATTCAGTCAGGGGGCGCCGGAAGGCTACACCTTC.